One sample yielded the 28 T cell receptor beta chains listed below, sequenced in a study of CD8 T cells in Susac syndrome. The RNA, about 0.5 to 1 ug, was put through reverse transcription using random hexamers. TCRdb itself ran the immunoSEQ multiplex PCR reads through MiXCR, one entry per CDR3 protein. The sample has 100,000 to 150,000 distinct CDR3 sequences, nearly 95% seen once. Sequencing was performed on CD4+ T cells from PBMCs. Receptors were obtained from a human donor in good health.

In DNA, the CDR3 is TGTGCCAGCTCACCAGGTCAGGAGCGATCCTACGAGCAGTACTTC. It codes for CASSPGQERSYEQYF. The chain uses TRBV18 and TRBJ2-7; D unclear. V was pared by 2 bases and J by 1 base, with 12 bases between. CDR1 is KGHSH, CDR2 LQKENI, per germline. This CDR3 is 15 amino acids long.

This clonotype was counted a single time. The CDR3 DNA follows: TGTGCCACCCAGGGGGGAGGCAATGAGCAGTTCTTC. This encodes CATQGGGNEQFF. V gene TRBV24-1 combines with J gene TRBJ2-1; possible D gene TRBD1, 7 bases. The germline V gene encodes CDR1 KGHDR and CDR2 SFDVKD. This CDR3 has 12 residues. V lost 9 bases and J 6 bases, leaving 11 bases between the germline ends.

The J gene is TRBJ2-1, the V gene TRBV29-1; D uncertain. The CDR3 is 15 amino acids. CDR1 is SQVTM, CDR2 ANQGSEA, per germline. V was cut by 8 bases and J by 0 bases, with 17 bases left in between. The CDR3 nucleotides are TGCAGCCTGTATTTAGTTTCAGGCTCCTACAATGAGCAGTTCTTC. Amino acids: CSLYLVSGSYNEQFF.

V and J are TRBV20-1 and TRBJ1-5; D not resolved. The CDR3 runs to 13 residues. Deletions cut 1 base from V and 0 bases from J, with 4 bases between. CDR1 is DFQATT, CDR2 SNEGSKA, per germline (reference sequence). The CDR3 DNA follows: TGCAGTGCTAGAGGGGGTAGCAATCAGCCCCAGCATTTT. Translation: CSARGGSNQPQHF.

The V and J genes are TRBV4-1 and TRBJ2-2; 7 bases are a match to TRBD1. CDR1 is MGHRA, CDR2 YSYEKL, per germline. The trim removed 0 bases at V and 0 bases at J, leaving 7 bases unmatched. This CDR3 comprises 18 residues. CDR3 bases: TGCGCCAGCAGCCAAGATTCCCGGACAGGAGCGAACACCGGGGAGCTGTTTTTT. Amino acid sequence: CASSQDSRTGANTGELFF.

This sequence joins TRBV19 and TRBJ2-7, with D perhaps matching TRBD2 (5 bases). This CDR3 has 12 amino acids. V was cut by 6 bases and J by 6 bases, with 12 bases left in between. CDR1 is LNHDA and CDR2 is SQIVND in the germline V gene (reference sequence). Here the CDR3 DNA reads TGTGCCAGTAGCCCCTCGGGGTCCGAGCAGTACTTC. It encodes CASSPSGSEQYF.

The chain links TRBV7-9 to TRBJ2-3; 14 bases line up with TRBD2. The CDR3 sequence is 17 residues long. Trimming cost V 6 bases and J 4 bases; bases outside gene matches: 9. Germline V CDR1 and CDR2: SEHNR, FQNEAQ (reference sequence). The CDR3 bases are TGTGCCAGCAGACAGACTAGCGGGAGGGCTGAGCCAGATACGCAGTATTTT. The encoded protein is CASRQTSGRAEPDTQYF.

The chain carries TRBV7-2 and TRBJ2-3; TRBD1 matches at 11 bases. In germline, CDR1 is SGHTA, CDR2 FQGNSA. The CDR3 covers 16 residues. Trimming took 3 bases from V and 6 from J; bases not matched to a gene: 8. Here the CDR3 reads CASSFHGQGAVDTQYF. DNA for the CDR3: TGTGCCAGCAGCTTTCATGGACAGGGGGCTGTGGATACGCAGTATTTT. The full variable domain, in which reference TRBV7-2 and TRBJ2-3 provide the parts outside the CDR3, is GAGVSQSPSNKVTEKGKDVELRCDPISGHTALYWYRQSLGQGLEFLIYFQGNSAPDKSGLPSDRFSAERTGGSVSTLTIQRTQQEDSAVYLCASSFHGQGAVDTQYFGPGTRLTVL.

The gene calls are TRBV6-1 and TRBJ2-5; D may be TRBD1 (5 bases). Trimming pared 7 bases from V and 4 bases from J, leaving 16 bases between. This CDR3 spans 14 amino acids. Germline values: CDR1 MNHNS, CDR2 SASEGT. The CDR3 spells CASTFNFQGETQYF. The CDR3 coding sequence is TGTGCCAGCACCTTTAACTTCCAGGGAGAGACCCAGTACTTC.

J is TRBJ1-2 and V is TRBV3-1; possibly TRBD1 for D (5 bases). The CDR3 is 17 amino acids. With 4 bases removed from V and 2 bases from J, the gap between germline ends came to 20 bases. From germline, CDR1 is LGHDT and CDR2 YNNKEL (reference sequence). The chain's CDR3 is CASSRGSGLIKNYGYTF. Here the CDR3 DNA reads TGTGCCAGCAGCCGGGGGTCCGGGCTCATAAAAAACTATGGCTACACCTTC. The whole variable domain, remainder taken from reference TRBV3-1 and TRBJ1-2, is DTAVSQTPKYLVTQMGNDKSIKCEQNLGHDTMYWYKQDSKKFLKIMFSYNNKELIINETVPNRFSPKSPDKAHLNLHINSLELGDSAVYFCASSRGSGLIKNYGYTFGSGTRLTVV.

The chain carries TRBV30 and TRBJ2-7, with 10 bases lining up with TRBD1. The germline V gene encodes CDR1 GTSNPN and CDR2 SVGIG (reference sequence). The CDR3 has 14 amino acids. Trimming took 2 bases from V and 2 from J; bases not matched to a gene: 3. The CDR3 bases are TGTGCCTGGAGTACAGGACAGGGGGCCTACGAGCAGTACTTC. Protein: CAWSTGQGAYEQYF.

J is TRBJ1-1 and V is TRBV18, with D tentatively TRBD1 (6 bases). With 3 bases removed from V and 6 bases from J, the gap between germline ends came to 11 bases. Germline CDR1 reads KGHSH; CDR2 reads LQKENI. CDR3 length equals 13 residues. The CDR3: CASSPGAAPEAFF. The DNA for the CDR3 is TGTGCCAGCTCACCGGGGGCAGCCCCTGAAGCTTTCTTT.

The gene calls are TRBV6-1 and TRBJ2-1; 9 nucleotides agree with TRBD1. CDR1 and CDR2 from the germline V gene are MNHNS and SASEGT. With V trimmed by 3 bases and J by 4 bases, 4 bases remained unmatched. The CDR3 loop spans 15 amino acids. CDR3 residues: CASSDRDRVYNEQFF. CDR3 DNA sequence: TGTGCCAGCAGTGACCGGGACAGGGTTTACAATGAGCAGTTCTTC.

The chain carries TRBV4-1 and TRBJ1-1, with 7 positions matching TRBD1. V dropped 4 bases and J dropped 4; count of bases not matched to a gene: 6. This CDR3 spans 14 amino acids. Germline values: CDR1 MGHRA, CDR2 YSYEKL. CDR3 DNA: TGCGCCAGCAGCCGGGAACAGGGGATCACTGAAGCTTTCTTT. It codes for CASSREQGITEAFF.

The chain recombines TRBV9 with TRBJ2-3; TRBD1 aligns across 7 bases. The V gene end was trimmed by 6 bases and the J gene end by 0 bases; junction bases not matched to a gene: 4. The CDR3 runs to 14 residues. Germline V gene sequence: CDR1 SGDLS, CDR2 YYNGEE. The CDR3 DNA is TGTGCCAGCACCGGACAGGTTAGCACAGATACGCAGTATTTT. Protein sequence: CASTGQVSTDTQYF.

The chain employs TRBV5-1 and TRBJ1-4, with D possibly matching TRBD1 (5 bases). V dropped 4 bases and J dropped 4 bases, with 11 bases sitting between them. CDR1 is SGHRS and CDR2 is YFSETQ in the germline V gene. The CDR3 runs 14 residues. The CDR3 sequence is CASSGPGLNEKLFF. CDR3 bases: TGCGCCAGCAGCGGGCCGGGACTTAATGAAAAACTGTTTTTT.

The rearrangement links TRBV2 to TRBJ2-1; the match to TRBD2 covers 11 bases. The germline gives CDR1 SNHLY, CDR2 FYNNEI. Germline trimming cut 4 bases from V and 0 bases from J; bases unmatched to any gene: 8. The CDR3 runs 18 residues. The CDR3 DNA reads as TGTGCCAGCAGTGGAGGGCTAGCGGGAGGCAGCTCCTACAATGAGCAGTTCTTC. Translating gives CASSGGLAGGSSYNEQFF.

V and J are TRBV27 and TRBJ2-2; 7 bases align to TRBD1. Germline CDR1 and CDR2: MNHEY and SMNVEV (reference sequence). The CDR3 covers 17 residues. Trimming removed 1 base from V and 4 bases from J; junction bases left unmatched: 9. This CDR3 reads CASSLFSGQQVTGELFF. The CDR3 region has the DNA TGTGCCAGCAGTTTATTTTCGGGACAGCAGGTCACCGGGGAGCTGTTTTTT.

The rearrangement joins TRBV5-4 to TRBJ2-7; 9 positions agree with TRBD1. Trimming took 7 bases from V and 2 from J; bases not matched to a gene: 10. The CDR3 has 15 amino acids. From germline, CDR1 is SGHNT and CDR2 YYREEE (reference sequence). This chain's CDR3 is CASGEGTGSAYEQYF. The DNA of the CDR3 is TGTGCCAGCGGGGAGGGGACAGGGTCCGCCTACGAGCAGTACTTC.

The chain recombines TRBV7-6 with TRBJ2-7; D might be TRBD2 (6 bases). The CDR3 loop spans 13 amino acids. V was trimmed by 5 bases and J by 2 bases, leaving 10 bases between them. Germline values: CDR1 SGHVS, CDR2 FNYEAQ. CDR3 coding DNA: TGTGCCAGCAGCATTAGCGGAACCTACGAGCAGTACTTC. The encoded protein is CASSISGTYEQYF. The whole variable domain, remainder taken from reference TRBV7-6 and TRBJ2-7, is GAGVSQSPRYKVTKRGQDVALRCDPISGHVSLYWYRQALGQGPEFLTYFNYEAQQDKSGLPNDRFSAERPEGSISTLTIQRTEQRDSAMYRCASSISGTYEQYFGPGTRLTVT.

The chain carries TRBV7-2 and TRBJ2-5; 9 positions agree with TRBD2. V gave up 4 bases and J gave up 2 bases; unmatched junction bases: 14. Germline V lookup: CDR1 SGHTA, CDR2 FQGNSA. This CDR3 comprises 18 residues. This CDR3 is CASSSQLGVAGDQETQYF. CDR3 sequence (DNA): TGTGCCAGCAGCTCCCAACTCGGGGTAGCGGGGGATCAAGAGACCCAGTACTTC.

The CDR3 DNA is TGTGCCAGCAGCTGGCCCCTAGCGGAACAAGAGACCCAGTACTTC. This sequence encodes CASSWPLAEQETQYF. This chain links TRBV5-4 with TRBJ2-5, with TRBD2 matching over 7 bases. V dropped 3 bases and J dropped 2; count of bases not matched to a gene: 7. The CDR3 covers 15 residues. Per germline, CDR1 SGHNT and CDR2 YYREEE (reference sequence).

This chain links TRBV6-6 with TRBJ2-4; D possibly uses TRBD1 or TRBD2 (5 bases each). Trimming shortened V by 7 bases and J by 0 bases, and 16 bases separated the two germline ends. The CDR3 is 16 amino acids. In germline, CDR1 is MNHNY, CDR2 SVGAGI (reference sequence). The CDR3 nucleotides read TGTGCCAGCACACCGCGTGGGGGAACAGCCAAAAACATTCAGTACTTC. Amino acid sequence: CASTPRGGTAKNIQYF.

The chain carries TRBV18 and TRBJ2-7, with D possibly matching TRBD2 (6 bases). Deletions cut 0 bases from V and 5 bases from J, with 11 bases between. This CDR3 has 14 residues. The germline CDR1 and CDR2 sequences are KGHSH and LQKENI. The CDR3 region has the DNA TGTGCCAGCTCACCACCAGGAGGGAGGCACGAGCAGTACTTC. It is translated as CASSPPGGRHEQYF.

The chain couples TRBV5-1 to TRBJ2-7; D might be TRBD1 (6 bases). The CDR3 is 14 residues long. CDR1 is SGHRS, CDR2 YFSETQ, per germline. V was clipped by 0 bases and J by 2 bases, with 9 bases between them. The CDR3: CASSLVTGTYEQYF. For the CDR3, the DNA is TGCGCCAGCAGCTTGGTTACAGGGACCTACGAGCAGTACTTC.

This chain joins TRBV6-5 and TRBJ1-1; possibly TRBD1 for D (5 bases). Germline CDR1 reads MNHEY; CDR2 reads SVGAGI. The ends were cut back, 6 bases at V and 5 bases at J, with 16 bases in the middle. The CDR3 sequence is 14 residues long. The CDR3 sequence is CASSPGGKWTEAFF. CDR3 nucleotide sequence: TGTGCCAGCAGCCCCGGGGGGAAGTGGACTGAAGCTTTCTTT.

The J gene is TRBJ2-3, the V gene TRBV29-1; TRBD2 matches 9 bases. V lost 2 bases, J lost 5 bases, and 8 bases stayed unmatched. The CDR3 consists of 15 residues. Germline loops: CDR1 SQVTM, CDR2 ANQGSEA. The CDR3 sequence: CSVESQAGGIDTQYF. Written as DNA, the CDR3 is TGCAGCGTTGAATCGCAAGCGGGAGGTATAGATACGCAGTATTTT.

This chain joins TRBV11-1 and TRBJ2-5; D is unresolved. The germline gives CDR1 SGHAT, CDR2 FQDESV (reference sequence). CDR3 length equals 14 residues. Trimming pared 2 bases from V and 3 bases from J, leaving 10 bases between. CDR3 nucleotides: TGTGCCAGCAGCTTAATCGGCAGAGAAGAGACCCAGTACTTC. Translating it yields CASSLIGREETQYF.